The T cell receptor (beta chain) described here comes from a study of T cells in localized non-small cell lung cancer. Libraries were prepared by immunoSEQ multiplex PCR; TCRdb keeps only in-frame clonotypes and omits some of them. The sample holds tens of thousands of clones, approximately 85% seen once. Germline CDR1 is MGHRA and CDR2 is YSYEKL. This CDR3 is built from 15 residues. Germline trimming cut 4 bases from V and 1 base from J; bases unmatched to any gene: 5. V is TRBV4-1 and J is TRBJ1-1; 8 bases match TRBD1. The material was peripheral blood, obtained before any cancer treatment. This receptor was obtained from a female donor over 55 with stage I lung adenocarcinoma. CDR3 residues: CASSLLGQGNTEAFF. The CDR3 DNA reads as TGCGCCAGCAGCCTACTAGGACAGGGGAACACTGAAGCTTTCTTT.